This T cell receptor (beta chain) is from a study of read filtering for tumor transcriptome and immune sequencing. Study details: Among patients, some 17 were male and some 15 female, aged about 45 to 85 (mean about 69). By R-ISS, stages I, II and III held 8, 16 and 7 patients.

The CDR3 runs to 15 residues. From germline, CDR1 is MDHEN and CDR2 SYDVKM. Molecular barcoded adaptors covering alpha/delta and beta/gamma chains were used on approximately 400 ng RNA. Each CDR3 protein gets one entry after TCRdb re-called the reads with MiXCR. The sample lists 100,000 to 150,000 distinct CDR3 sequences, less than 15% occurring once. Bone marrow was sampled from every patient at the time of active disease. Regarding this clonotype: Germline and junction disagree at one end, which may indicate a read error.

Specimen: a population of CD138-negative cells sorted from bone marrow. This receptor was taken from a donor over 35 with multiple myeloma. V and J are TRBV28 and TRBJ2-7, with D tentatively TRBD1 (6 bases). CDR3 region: CASSSAGTSTHEQYF. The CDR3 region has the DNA TGCGCCAGCAGCTCGGCCGGGACATCCACCCACGAGCAGTACTTC.